What follows are 18 T cell receptor beta chains derived from one specimen sequenced in a study of T-cell memory formation after mild COVID-19. MiXCR, run by TCRdb on the 5' RACE reads, gives a single entry per CDR3 protein. The sample consists of 60,000 to 65,000 distinct CDR3 sequences, over 8.5% of them appearing once. The sequencing sample was made of PBMCs or a T cell subset sorted from them (not recorded which). These receptors were collected from a man aged 18 to 29 who had mild COVID-19 (a few samples of this study predate the infection). Cell type and time point are not known.

The rearrangement links TRBV20-1 to TRBJ2-1; 14 nucleotides line up with TRBD2. V lost 7 bases, J lost 2 bases, and 4 bases stayed unmatched. CDR3 length equals 15 residues. Germline CDR1 DFQATT, CDR2 SNEGSKA (reference sequence). CDR3 nucleotide sequence: TGCAGTGTCCCGGGACTAGCGGGGGCCTACAATGAGCAGTTCTTC. It yields the protein CSVPGLAGAYNEQFF.

The V and J genes are TRBV7-7 and TRBJ1-1, with D tentatively TRBD1 (6 bases). This CDR3 contains 13 residues. The germline CDR1 and CDR2 sequences are SSHAT and FNYEAQ (reference sequence). Between the trimmed V and J ends, which lost 3 bases and 5 bases, there was a span of 10 bases. CDR3 nucleotides: TGTGCCAGCAGCTTGAGCAGGGGAACTGAAGCTTTCTTT. As protein: CASSLSRGTEAFF.

The chain combines TRBV5-6 with TRBJ1-4, with TRBD1 as a possible D gene (5 bases). Germline V gene sequence: CDR1 SGHDT, CDR2 YYEEEE. The CDR3 has 14 residues. V gave up 0 bases and J gave up 5 bases, with 8 bases separating them. The CDR3 spells CASSLDRTNEKLFF. CDR3 coding DNA: TGTGCCAGCAGCTTGGACAGGACGAATGAAAAACTGTTTTTT. Full variable domain (rest looked up from reference TRBV5-6 and TRBJ1-4): DAGVTQSPTHLIKTRGQQVTLRCSPKSGHDTVSWYQQALGQGPQFIFQYYEEEERQRGNFPDRFSGHQFPNYSSELNVNALLLGDSALYLCASSLDRTNEKLFFGSGTQLSVL.

The genes are TRBV18 and TRBJ1-2; possible D gene TRBD1, 5 bases. V was clipped by 1 base and J by 0 bases, with 12 bases between them. In germline, CDR1 is KGHSH, CDR2 LQKENI. The CDR3 consists of 16 residues. CDR3 protein: CASSPQARATNYGYTF. DNA of the CDR3: TGTGCCAGCTCACCACAAGCCAGGGCGACTAACTATGGCTACACCTTC.

This sequence joins TRBV7-9 and TRBJ1-4; 12 bases agree with TRBD1. In germline, CDR1 is SEHNR, CDR2 FQNEAQ (reference sequence). This CDR3 is built from 15 residues. V gave up 4 bases and J gave up 14 bases; unmatched junction bases: 11. In nucleotides, the CDR3 is TGTGCCAGCAGCTCCACGCGGGACAGGGGGCTGGGGCTGTTTTTT. Translation gives CASSSTRDRGLGLFF.

This clonotype appeared many times. Written as DNA, the CDR3 is TGTGCCAGCAGTTTCCTTCTCTACAGGGGGAAGAACTATGGCTACACCTTC. Its protein product is CASSFLLYRGKNYGYTF. The chain has TRBV12-3 or TRBV12-4 and TRBJ1-2; 8 bases match TRBD1. The CDR3 length is 17 residues. V gave up 3 bases and J gave up 2 bases; unmatched junction bases: 11.

This clonotype was counted many times. In DNA, the CDR3 is TGCGCCAGCAGCACCGCCGGGACTAGCGGGGGGGCGGGCGCCAACTACAATGAGCAGTTCTTC. The encoded protein is CASSTAGTSGGAGANYNEQFF. This chain links TRBV5-1 with TRBJ2-1, with 16 bases that match TRBD2. The CDR3 contains 21 residues. Looked up from germline, CDR1 is SGHRS and CDR2 is YFSETQ. Trimming removed 4 bases from V and 3 bases from J; junction bases left unmatched: 16. Combining the CDR3 with reference TRBV5-1 and TRBJ2-1 gives the whole variable domain KAGVTQTPRYLIKTRGQQVTLSCSPISGHRSVSWYQQTPGQGLQFLFEYFSETQRNKGNFPGRFSGRQFSNSRSEMNVSTLELGDSALYLCASSTAGTSGGAGANYNEQFFGPGTRLTVL.

In its sample, this clonotype was seen many times. This sequence joins TRBV20-1 and TRBJ2-3, with D possibly matching TRBD1 (5 bases). Germline V CDR1 and CDR2: DFQATT, SNEGSKA (reference sequence). The CDR3 spans 11 residues. V was pared by 6 bases and J by 3 bases, with 7 bases between. CDR3 sequence: CSARQTDTQYF. In nucleotides, the CDR3 is TGCAGTGCCCGACAGACAGATACGCAGTATTTT.

There are many counts of this clonotype. V is TRBV29-1 and J is TRBJ2-1, with 12 bases identical to TRBD2. The CDR3 consists of 15 residues. V shed 7 bases and J 4 bases; nucleotides not matched to a gene: 8. Germline CDR1 is SQVTM and CDR2 is ANQGSEA. The CDR3 bases are TGCAGCGCAGAAGGACTAGCGGGGAGGTACAATGAGCAGTTCTTC. As protein: CSAEGLAGRYNEQFF.

The rearrangement uses TRBV6-2 or TRBV6-3 and TRBJ1-2, with no clear D. V was pared by 7 bases and J by 2 bases, with 14 bases between. This CDR3 spans 14 amino acids. The germline V gene encodes CDR1 MNHEY and CDR2 SVGEGT. The CDR3, as DNA: TGTGCCAGCACCATCTCAGGCGTAAACTATGGCTACACCTTC. Translated, it gives CASTISGVNYGYTF.

This sequence joins TRBV3-1 and TRBJ1-2; possibly TRBD1 for D (5 bases). From germline, CDR1 is LGHDT and CDR2 YNNKEL (reference sequence). The CDR3 loop spans 15 amino acids. The ends were cut back, 5 bases at V and 4 bases at J, with 17 bases in the middle. This CDR3 reads CASSAQSGGGYGYTF. DNA for the CDR3: TGTGCCAGCAGCGCTCAATCGGGGGGAGGCTATGGCTACACCTTC.

The chain recombines TRBV20-1 with TRBJ1-5; 9 bases align to TRBD1. CDR3 length equals 14 residues. The junction had 5 bases not matched to a gene; V was cut back by 3 bases and J by 5 bases. The V gene's germline CDR1 is DFQATT and CDR2 SNEGSKA (reference sequence). The CDR3 DNA is TGCAGTGCTAGTGGGGACAGGGACTATCAGCCCCAGCATTTT. As protein: CSASGDRDYQPQHF.

There are a few counts of this clonotype. The chain has TRBV12-3 or TRBV12-4 and TRBJ1-5; tentatively, D is TRBD1 (6 bases). The CDR3 consists of 16 residues. V was clipped by 7 bases and J by 3 bases, with 19 bases between them. Here the CDR3 reads CASTPNSGQINQPQHF. As DNA, the CDR3 is TGTGCCAGCACTCCCAACAGCGGACAGATCAATCAGCCCCAGCATTTT.

V gene TRBV6-6 combines with J gene TRBJ2-4, with D perhaps given as TRBD1 or TRBD2 (5 bases each). Trimming took off 2 bases at V and 0 bases at J, with 8 bases between the two ends. In germline, CDR1 is MNHNY, CDR2 SVGAGI (reference sequence). The CDR3 extends over 15 amino acids. Here the CDR3 DNA reads TGTGCCAGCAGTTACGGGGGTGAAGCCAAAAACATTCAGTACTTC. Translating gives CASSYGGEAKNIQYF.

This clonotype occurred many times. This chain uses TRBV5-1 with TRBJ1-5; no definite D call. The V end was cut by 0 bases, the J end by 9 bases, with 16 bases between. Germline V gene lookup returns CDR1 SGHRS and CDR2 YFSETQ. This CDR3 has 15 residues. Written as DNA, the CDR3 is TGCGCCAGCAGCTTGGAGGGCAGGACTGCAGGGCCCCAGCATTTT. It encodes CASSLEGRTAGPQHF.

V gene TRBV7-3 combines with J gene TRBJ2-3; tentative D call: TRBD2 (7 bases). The CDR3 has 12 amino acids. CDR1 is SGHTA and CDR2 is FQGTGA in the germline V gene. With 6 bases removed from V and 10 bases from J, the gap between germline ends came to 14 bases. The CDR3 loop reads CASSLGGAAQYF. CDR3 nucleotides: TGTGCCAGCAGTTTAGGGGGGGCGGCGCAGTATTTT. The variable domain in full, with the rest retrieved from reference TRBV7-3 and TRBJ2-3, is GAGVSQTPSNKVTEKGKYVELRCDPISGHTALYWYRQSLGQGPEFLIYFQGTGAADDSGLPNDRFFAVRPEGSVSTLKIQRTERGDSAVYLCASSLGGAAQYFGPGTRLTVL.

In its sample, this clonotype was seen many times. The gene calls are TRBV5-1 and TRBJ2-1; D unclear. Trimming removed 0 bases at V and 4 bases at J, with 8 bases between. The CDR3 has 14 residues. Germline CDR1 reads SGHRS; CDR2 reads YFSETQ. CDR3 sequence (DNA): TGCGCCAGCAGCTTGGGGTCTGTTTACAATGAGCAGTTCTTC. Its protein is CASSLGSVYNEQFF.

The chain recombines TRBV5-1 with TRBJ1-2; a weak D match, TRBD1 (6 bases). Trimming took off 4 bases at V and 5 bases at J, with 18 bases between the two ends. Germline V gene lookup returns CDR1 SGHRS and CDR2 YFSETQ. The CDR3 contains 15 residues. CDR3 region: CASSLDSGGYYGYTF. CDR3 DNA sequence: TGCGCCAGCAGCCTGGACAGTGGAGGATATTATGGCTACACCTTC.